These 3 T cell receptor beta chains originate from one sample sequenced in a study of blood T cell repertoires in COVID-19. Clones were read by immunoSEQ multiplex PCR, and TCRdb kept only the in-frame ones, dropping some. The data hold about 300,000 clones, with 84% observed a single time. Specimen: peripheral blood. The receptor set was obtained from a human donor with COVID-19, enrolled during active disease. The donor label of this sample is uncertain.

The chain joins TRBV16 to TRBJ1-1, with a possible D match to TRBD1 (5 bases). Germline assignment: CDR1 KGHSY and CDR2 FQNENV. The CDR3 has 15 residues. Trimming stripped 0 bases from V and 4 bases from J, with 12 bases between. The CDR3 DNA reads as TGTGCCAGCAGCCAATCAGGTAGGGGAAGCACTGAAGCTTTCTTT. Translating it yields CASSQSGRGSTEAFF. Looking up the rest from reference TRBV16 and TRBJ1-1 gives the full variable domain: GEEVAQTPKHLVRGEGQKAKLYCAPIKGHSYVFWYQQVLKNEFKFLISFQNENVFDETGMPKERFSAKCLPNSPCSLEIQATKLEDSAVYFCASSQSGRGSTEAFFGQGTRLTVV.

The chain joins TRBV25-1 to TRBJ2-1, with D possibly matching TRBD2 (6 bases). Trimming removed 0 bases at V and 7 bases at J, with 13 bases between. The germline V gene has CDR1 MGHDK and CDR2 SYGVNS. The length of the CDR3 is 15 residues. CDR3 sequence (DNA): TGTGCCAGCAGTGAATATGGGGAGGTGAGGAATGAGCAGTTCTTC. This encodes CASSEYGEVRNEQFF.

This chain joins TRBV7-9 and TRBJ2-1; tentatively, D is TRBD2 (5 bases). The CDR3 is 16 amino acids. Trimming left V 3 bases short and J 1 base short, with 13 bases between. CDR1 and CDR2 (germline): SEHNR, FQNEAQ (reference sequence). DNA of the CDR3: TGTGCCAGCAGCTTCAATCTAGCTACTTCCTACAATGAGCAGTTCTTC. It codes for CASSFNLATSYNEQFF.